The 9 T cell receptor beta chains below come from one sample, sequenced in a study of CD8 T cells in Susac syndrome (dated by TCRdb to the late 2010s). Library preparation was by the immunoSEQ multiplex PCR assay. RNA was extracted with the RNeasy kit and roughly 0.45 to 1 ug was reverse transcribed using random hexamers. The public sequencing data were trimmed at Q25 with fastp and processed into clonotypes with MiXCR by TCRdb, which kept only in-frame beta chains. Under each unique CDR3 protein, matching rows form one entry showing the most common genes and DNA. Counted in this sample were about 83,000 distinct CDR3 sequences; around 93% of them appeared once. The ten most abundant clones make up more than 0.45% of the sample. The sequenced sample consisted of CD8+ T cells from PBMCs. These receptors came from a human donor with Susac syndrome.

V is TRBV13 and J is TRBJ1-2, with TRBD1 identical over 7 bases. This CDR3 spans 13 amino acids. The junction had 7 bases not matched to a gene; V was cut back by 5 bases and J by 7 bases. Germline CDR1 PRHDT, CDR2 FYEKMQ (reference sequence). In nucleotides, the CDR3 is TGTGCCAGCAGCCAGCCTGACAGGGTTGGCTACACCTTC. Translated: CASSQPDRVGYTF.

CDR3: CASSLASVFHEQYF. The CDR3 DNA sequence: TGTGCCAGCAGCTTAGCGTCGGTTTTCCACGAGCAGTACTTC. The V and J genes are TRBV7-9 and TRBJ2-7; D remains unclear. The length of the CDR3 is 14 residues. Trimming cost V 0 bases and J 5 bases, with 11 bases left between them. Germline V gene data show CDR1 as SEHNR and CDR2 as FQNEAQ (reference sequence).

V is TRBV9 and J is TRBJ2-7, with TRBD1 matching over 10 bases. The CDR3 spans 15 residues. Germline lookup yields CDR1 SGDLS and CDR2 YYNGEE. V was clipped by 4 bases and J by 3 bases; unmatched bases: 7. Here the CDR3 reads CASSPGTGAGYEQYF. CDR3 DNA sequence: TGTGCCAGCAGCCCCGGGACAGGGGCTGGCTACGAGCAGTACTTC. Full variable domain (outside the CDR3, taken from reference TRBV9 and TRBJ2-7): DSGVTQTPKHLITATGQRVTLRCSPRSGDLSVYWYQQSLDQGLQFLIQYYNGEERAKGNILERFSAQQFPDLHSELNLSSLELGDSALYFCASSPGTGAGYEQYFGPGTRLTVT.

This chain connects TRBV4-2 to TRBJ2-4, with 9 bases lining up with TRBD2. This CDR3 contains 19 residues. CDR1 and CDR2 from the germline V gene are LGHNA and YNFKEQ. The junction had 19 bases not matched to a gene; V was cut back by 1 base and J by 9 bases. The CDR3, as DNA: TGTGCCAGCAGCCAAGTCGGGGGGCTGGTAGCGGGAGACGAAGGCATTCAGTACTTC. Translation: CASSQVGGLVAGDEGIQYF.

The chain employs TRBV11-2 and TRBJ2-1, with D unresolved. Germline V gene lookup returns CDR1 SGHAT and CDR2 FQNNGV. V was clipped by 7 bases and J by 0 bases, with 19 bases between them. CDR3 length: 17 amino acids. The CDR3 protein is CASTPWVAQSSYNEQFF. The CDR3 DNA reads TGTGCCAGCACCCCCTGGGTAGCTCAGAGCTCCTACAATGAGCAGTTCTTC. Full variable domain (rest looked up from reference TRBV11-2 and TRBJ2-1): EAGVAQSPRYKIIEKRQSVAFWCNPISGHATLYWYQQILGQGPKLLIQFQNNGVVDDSQLPKDRFSAERLKGVDSTLKIQPAKLEDSAVYLCASTPWVAQSSYNEQFFGPGTRLTVL.

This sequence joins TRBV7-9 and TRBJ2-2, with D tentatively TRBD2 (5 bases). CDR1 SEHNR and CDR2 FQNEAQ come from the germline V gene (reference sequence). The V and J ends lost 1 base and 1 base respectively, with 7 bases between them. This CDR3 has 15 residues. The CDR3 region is CASSLVRGNTGELFF. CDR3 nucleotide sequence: TGTGCCAGCAGCTTAGTTCGGGGGAACACCGGGGAGCTGTTTTTT.

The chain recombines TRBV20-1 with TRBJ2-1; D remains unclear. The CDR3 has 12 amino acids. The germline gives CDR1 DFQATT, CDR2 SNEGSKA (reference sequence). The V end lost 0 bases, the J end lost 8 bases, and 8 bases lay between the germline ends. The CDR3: CSARDQNYEQFF. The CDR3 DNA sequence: TGCAGTGCTAGAGATCAGAACTATGAGCAGTTCTTC.

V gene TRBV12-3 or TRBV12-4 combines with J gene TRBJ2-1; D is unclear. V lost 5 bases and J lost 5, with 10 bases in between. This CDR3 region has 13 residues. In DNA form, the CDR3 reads TGTGCCAGCAGTGACCGAACAGACAATGAGCAGTTCTTC. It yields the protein CASSDRTDNEQFF.

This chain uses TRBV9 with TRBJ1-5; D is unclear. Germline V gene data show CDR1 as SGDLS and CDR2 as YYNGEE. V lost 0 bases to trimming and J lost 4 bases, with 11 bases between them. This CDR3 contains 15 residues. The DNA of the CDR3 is TGTGCCAGCAGCGTAGACCCTATGATAAATCAGCCCCAGCATTTT. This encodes CASSVDPMINQPQHF.